This TCR beta chain emerged from a study of CD8 T cells in ankylosing spondylitis. Study conclusions and caveats: There was a TCR beta motif, made of several highly homologous variants, that appeared characteristic of ankylosing spondylitis blood. Both synovial fluid and blood in reactive arthritis had previously been reported to carry some motif variants.

TCRdb re-called the 5' RACE reads with MiXCR, one entry per CDR3 protein. The sample carries about 540,000 distinct CDR3 sequences, roughly an eighth recorded once. Worth noting for this clonotype: Its antigen is undetermined. A much larger clone lies one base from this, so it may be a read error.

Sequencing was done on a sample of blood, either unsorted or a sorted T cell fraction (not recorded which). This sequence was found in a male donor with ankylosing spondylitis.

The CDR3 nucleotides read TGCTGTGCTAGACGGACTAGCGGGAGGGCGGGAGATACGCAGTATTTT. Translation gives CCARRTSGRAGDTQYF. The V call is TRBV20-1, the J call TRBJ2-3; 15 positions match TRBD2. Germline loops: CDR1 DFQATT, CDR2 SNEGSKA (reference sequence). The CDR3 is 16 residues long.